The entry below gives a single T cell receptor (beta chain) sequence along with its context. Its antigen is not identified. The PCR employed 60 Vbeta primers together with 13 Jbeta primers. The authors' processing: The count from a later analysis was some 81 million unique TCR beta chains, some 11 million of them shared. The data were produced by immunoSEQ multiplex PCR, yet TCRdb's version contains in-frame clones alone and is incomplete. V and J calls plus clone size are reproduced from that table; the DNA served to infer D and trimming. The sample comprises about 190,000 clones, 80% to 85% of which are singletons, and 0.25% to 0.3% rests with the top ten. This sample was taken from a study of cytomegalovirus exposure and HLA in healthy donors. The study, taken as a whole, reports: It was confirmed in vitro that a few of the CMV-associated chains were specific for CMV antigens. Donors were assumed by presence/absence analyses to have roughly uniform sequencing depth. TRBV6-2, TRBV6-3 and some other V segments were excluded as indistinguishable.

This CDR3 spans 16 amino acids. J was trimmed by 6 bases and V by 4 bases; bases with no gene match: 11. The germline V gene has CDR1 SNHLY and CDR2 FYNNEI. The V gene is TRBV2, the J gene TRBJ2-4; TRBD1 matches 8 bases. This sequence originates from a boy aged 5-17 years in good health and CMV-seronegative. Input material: PBMCs. In DNA form, the CDR3 reads TGTGCCAGCAGTGTTTTGGCCGGACAGGGTCGAAACATTCAGTACTTC. Residues: CASSVLAGQGRNIQYF. The entire variable domain, with the rest obtained from reference TRBV2 and TRBJ2-4, is as follows: EPEVTQTPSHQVTQMGQEVILRCVPISNHLYFYWYRQILGQKVEFLVSFYNNEISEKSEIFDDQFSVERPDGSNFTLKIRSTKLEDSAMYFCASSVLAGQGRNIQYFGAGTRLSVL.